A selection of T cell receptor beta chains follows, all from one sample in a study of read filtering for tumor transcriptome and immune sequencing. TCRdb fed the reads into MiXCR, producing one record per CDR3 protein. The data show about 86,000 distinct CDR3 sequences, with roughly an eighth seen just once and just under 15% held by the top ten. The material sequenced was a population of CD138-negative cells sorted from bone marrow. The source of these receptors is a donor at least 40 years old with multiple myeloma. Both conserved end residues are part of each CDR3. The D gene is left open where the match is weak. A clone size is listed for some rows: how often the clone was seen (once, few, many), or a class if it is expanded.

v_gene	j_gene	d_gene	abundance	CDR3aa	CDR3nt
TRBV19	TRBJ2-3	NA	many	CASSSYGDPTDTQYF	TGTGCCAGTAGTAGTTACGGAGACCCCACAGATACGCAGTATTTT
TRBV7-8	TRBJ2-1	NA	few	CASSPNRYNNEQFF	TGTGCCAGCAGCCCCAATAGGTATAACAATGAGCAGTTCTTC
TRBV2	TRBJ1-5	NA	NA	CASSEVVQSPQHF	TGTGCCAGCAGTGAAGTTGTACAGTCGCCCCAGCATTTT
TRBV4-1	TRBJ2-6	NA	NA	CASSQDVFSGANVLTF	TGCGCCAGCAGCCAAGATGTGTTTTCTGGGGCCAACGTCCTGACTTTC
TRBV5-1	TRBJ1-2	TRBD1	NA	CASTPGGGLGYTF	TGCGCCAGCACCCCGGGAGGGGGCCTTGGCTACACCTTC
TRBV7-3	TRBJ2-5	TRBD2	NA	CASSLRREGTQYF	TGTGCCAGCAGCTTAAGGAGGGAGGGGACCCAGTACTTC
TRBV29-1	TRBJ2-3	TRBD2	many	CSVGAGSGGRGTDTQYF	TGCAGCGTCGGAGCCGGTAGCGGCGGGCGGGGGACAGATACGCAGTATTTT
TRBV29-1	TRBJ2-1	TRBD2	few	CSVDGPGTSRRAPYNEQFF	TGCAGCGTTGACGGACCCGGGACTAGCAGGAGGGCCCCCTACAACGAGCAGTTCTTC
TRBV5-1	TRBJ2-5	TRBD1	many	CASTTDRGEETQYF	TGCGCCAGCACCACAGACAGGGGGGAAGAGACCCAGTACTTC
TRBV5-1	TRBJ2-2	NA	many	CASSLSLTGELFF	TGCGCCAGCAGCTTGAGTCTCACCGGGGAGCTGTTTTTT
TRBV20-1	TRBJ2-3	TRBD2	NA	CSARDAGSGTTDTQYF	TGCAGTGCTAGAGACGCCGGGAGCGGGACCACAGATACGCAGTATTTT
TRBV6-6	TRBJ2-7	TRBD2	many	CASSPAPGLAGSSYEQYF	TGTGCCAGCAGTCCAGCCCCGGGACTAGCGGGGAGCTCCTACGAGCAGTACTTC
TRBV25-1	TRBJ2-5	TRBD2	many	CASQKAGGIQEIQYF	TGTGCCAGCCAGAAAGCGGGAGGGATACAAGAGATCCAGTACTTC
TRBV5-1	TRBJ1-1	NA	many	CASSLGPEVGNANTEAFF	TGCGCCAGCAGCTTGGGGCCTGAGGTGGGAAACGCGAACACTGAAGCTTTCTTT
TRBV30	TRBJ1-1	NA	many	CAWSSKTLGDTEAFF	TGTGCCTGGAGTTCGAAGACCTTGGGCGACACTGAAGCTTTCTTT
TRBV11-3	TRBJ2-3	NA	many	CASSSLGDTQYF	TGTGCCAGCAGCTCATTAGGAGATACGCAGTATTTT
TRBV9	TRBJ1-1	TRBD1	many	CASSGGGRNTEAFF	TGTGCCAGCAGCGGAGGGGGCCGGAACACTGAAGCTTTCTTT
TRBV5-1	TRBJ1-2	NA	NA	CASSFTLDGYTF	TGCGCCAGCAGCTTTACATTGGATGGCTACACCTTC
TRBV5-1	TRBJ1-1	NA	many	CASSLGGLNTEAFF	TGCGCCAGCAGCTTGGGGGGCCTGAACACTGAAGCTTTCTTT
TRBV7-2	TRBJ2-1	NA	many	CASSLPSASEQFF	TGTGCCAGCAGCTTACCATCCGCGAGTGAGCAGTTCTTC
TRBV7-2	TRBJ2-2	TRBD2	NA	CASSLGRGGRWTGELFF	TGTGCCAGCAGCTTAGGTCGCGGCGGGAGGTGGACCGGGGAGCTGTTTTTT
TRBV29-1	TRBJ2-1	NA	many	CSVASSLHNEQFF	TGCAGCGTTGCTAGCTCCCTCCACAATGAGCAGTTCTTC
TRBV6-1	TRBJ2-5	NA	many	CASSGNRPQETQYF	TGTGCCAGCAGTGGGAATCGACCCCAAGAGACCCAGTACTTC
TRBV9	TRBJ2-7	TRBD2	many	CASSTQSGRGHEQYF	TGTGCCAGCAGCACACAGAGCGGGAGAGGGCACGAGCAGTACTTC
TRBV6-2/TRBV6-3	TRBJ2-3	NA	many	CASRKFGGSTDTQYF	TGTGCCAGCAGAAAGTTTGGGGGTAGCACAGATACGCAGTATTTT
TRBV9	TRBJ2-5	TRBD2	many	CASNGGSPVETQYF	TGTGCCAGCAATGGCGGGAGTCCGGTGGAGACCCAGTACTTC
TRBV7-9	TRBJ2-1	NA	many	CASSLAITSFHEQFF	TGTGCCAGCAGCTTAGCCATTACTAGTTTCCATGAGCAGTTCTTC
TRBV6-5	TRBJ1-1	NA	many	CASSERKGKNTEAFF	TGTGCCAGCAGTGAACGAAAAGGGAAGAACACTGAAGCTTTCTTT
TRBV19	TRBJ1-4	NA	many	CATSDGGREEKLFF	TGTGCCACCTCAGACGGGGGGCGCGAGGAAAAACTGTTTTTT
TRBV2	TRBJ2-1	TRBD2	many	CASNIPGLAGLDEQFF	TGTGCCAGCAACATCCCGGGACTAGCGGGATTGGATGAGCAGTTCTTC
TRBV29-1	TRBJ1-3	NA	many	CSVRFQQGAGNTIYF	TGCAGCGTCCGGTTCCAACAGGGAGCTGGAAACACCATATATTTT
TRBV28	TRBJ2-7	TRBD1	many	CASSSPGQGGYEQYF	TGTGCCAGCAGTTCCCCGGGACAGGGAGGCTACGAGCAGTACTTC
TRBV2	TRBJ2-3	NA	many	CASVTGAADRSQYF	TGTGCCAGTGTCACCGGAGCTGCGGACCGCTCGCAGTATTTT
TRBV12-3/TRBV12-4	TRBJ2-7	TRBD1	many	CASSKDRAAYEQYF	TGTGCCAGCAGCAAGGACAGGGCCGCCTACGAGCAGTACTTC
TRBV18	TRBJ2-7	NA	NA	CASSGGIPRDEQYF	TGTGCCAGCTCAGGGGGGATCCCCCGAGACGAGCAGTACTTC